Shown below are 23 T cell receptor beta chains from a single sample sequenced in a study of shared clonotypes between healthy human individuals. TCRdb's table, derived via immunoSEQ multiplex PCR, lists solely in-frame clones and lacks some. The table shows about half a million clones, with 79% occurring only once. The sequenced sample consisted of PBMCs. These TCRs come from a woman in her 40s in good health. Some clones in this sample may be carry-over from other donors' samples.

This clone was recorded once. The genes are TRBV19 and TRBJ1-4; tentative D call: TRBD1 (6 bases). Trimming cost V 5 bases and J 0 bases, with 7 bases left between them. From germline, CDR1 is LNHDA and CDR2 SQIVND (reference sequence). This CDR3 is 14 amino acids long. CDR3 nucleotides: TGTGCCAGTAGTGGGGGCGCAACTAATGAAAAACTGTTTTTT. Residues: CASSGGATNEKLFF.

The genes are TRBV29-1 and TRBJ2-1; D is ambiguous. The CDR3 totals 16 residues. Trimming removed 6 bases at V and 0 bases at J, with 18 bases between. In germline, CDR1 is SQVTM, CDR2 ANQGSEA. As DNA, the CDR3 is TGCAGCGTCCTCAAGACGATAGGTAGCTCCTACAATGAGCAGTTCTTC. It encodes CSVLKTIGSSYNEQFF.

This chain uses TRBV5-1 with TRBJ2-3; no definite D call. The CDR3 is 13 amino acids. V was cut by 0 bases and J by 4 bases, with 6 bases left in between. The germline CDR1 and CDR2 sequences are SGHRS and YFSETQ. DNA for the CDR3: TGCGCCAGCAGCTTGGGTGGTGCAGATACGCAGTATTTT. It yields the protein CASSLGGADTQYF.

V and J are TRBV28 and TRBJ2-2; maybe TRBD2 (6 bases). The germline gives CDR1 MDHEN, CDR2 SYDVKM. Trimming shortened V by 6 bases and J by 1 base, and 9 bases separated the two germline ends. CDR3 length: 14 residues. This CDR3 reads CASSPGGNTGELFF. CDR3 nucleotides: TGTGCCAGCAGCCCCGGGGGGAACACCGGGGAGCTGTTTTTT.

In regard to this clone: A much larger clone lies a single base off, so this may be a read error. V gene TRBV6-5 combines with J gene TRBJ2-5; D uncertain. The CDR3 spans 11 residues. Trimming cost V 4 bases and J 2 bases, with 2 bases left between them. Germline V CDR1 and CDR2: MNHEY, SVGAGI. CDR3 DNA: TGTGCCAGCAGTTTACAAGAGACCCAGTACTTC. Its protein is CASSLQETQYF.

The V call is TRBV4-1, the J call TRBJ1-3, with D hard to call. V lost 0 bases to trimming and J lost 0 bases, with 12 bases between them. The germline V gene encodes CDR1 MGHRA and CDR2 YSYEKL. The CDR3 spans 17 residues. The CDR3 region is CASSQEASANSGNTIYF. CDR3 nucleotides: TGCGCCAGCAGCCAAGAAGCGTCGGCTAACTCTGGAAACACCATATATTTT.

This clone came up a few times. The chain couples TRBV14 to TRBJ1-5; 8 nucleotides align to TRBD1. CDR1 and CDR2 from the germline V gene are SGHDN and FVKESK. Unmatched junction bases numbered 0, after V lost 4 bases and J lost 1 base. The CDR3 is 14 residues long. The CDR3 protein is CASSRTGSNQPQHF. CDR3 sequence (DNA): TGTGCCAGCAGCCGGACAGGGAGCAATCAGCCCCAGCATTTT.

CDR3 sequence: CATSRTSGSMSEQFF. The CDR3 bases are TGTGCCACCAGCAGGACTAGCGGGAGTATGAGTGAGCAGTTCTTC. The chain joins TRBV15 to TRBJ2-1; TRBD2 agrees at 12 bases. The CDR3 extends over 15 amino acids. The V gene's germline CDR1 is LNHNV and CDR2 YYDKDF (reference sequence). The trim removed 3 bases at V and 9 bases at J, leaving 6 bases unmatched. Full variable domain (remainder filled in from reference TRBV15 and TRBJ2-1): DAMVIQNPRYQVTQFGKPVTLSCSQTLNHNVMYWYQQKSSQAPKLLFHYYDKDFNNEADTPDNFQSRRPNTSFCFLDIRSPGLGDTAMYLCATSRTSGSMSEQFFGPGTRLTVL.

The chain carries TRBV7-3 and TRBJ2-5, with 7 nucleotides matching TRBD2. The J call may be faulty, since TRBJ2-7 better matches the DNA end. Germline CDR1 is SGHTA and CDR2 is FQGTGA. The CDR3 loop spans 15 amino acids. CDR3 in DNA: TGTGCCAGCAGCCGAGAGGGAGGGAACTCCTACGAGCAGTACTTC. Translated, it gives CASSREGGNSYEQYF.

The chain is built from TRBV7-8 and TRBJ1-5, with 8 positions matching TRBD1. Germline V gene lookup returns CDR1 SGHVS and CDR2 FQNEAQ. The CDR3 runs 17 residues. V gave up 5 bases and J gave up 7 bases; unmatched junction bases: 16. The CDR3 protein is CASSPMHRGVLKQPQHF. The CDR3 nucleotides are TGTGCCAGCAGCCCCATGCACAGGGGGGTATTAAAGCAGCCCCAGCATTTT.

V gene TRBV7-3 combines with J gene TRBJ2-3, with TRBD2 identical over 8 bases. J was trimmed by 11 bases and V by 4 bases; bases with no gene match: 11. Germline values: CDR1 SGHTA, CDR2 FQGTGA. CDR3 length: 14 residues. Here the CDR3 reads CASSWGGRRERQYF. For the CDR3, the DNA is TGTGCCAGCAGCTGGGGCGGGAGGCGGGAGAGGCAGTATTTT.

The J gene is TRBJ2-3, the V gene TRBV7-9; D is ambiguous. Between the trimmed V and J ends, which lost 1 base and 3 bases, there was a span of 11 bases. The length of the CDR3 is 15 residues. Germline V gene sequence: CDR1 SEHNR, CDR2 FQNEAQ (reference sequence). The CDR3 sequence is CASSLVADHTDTQYF. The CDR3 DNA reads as TGTGCCAGCAGCTTAGTGGCAGATCATACAGATACGCAGTATTTT.

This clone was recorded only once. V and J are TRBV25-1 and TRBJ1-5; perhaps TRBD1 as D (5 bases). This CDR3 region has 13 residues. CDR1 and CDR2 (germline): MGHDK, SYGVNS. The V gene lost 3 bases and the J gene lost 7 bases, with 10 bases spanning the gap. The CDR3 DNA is TGTGCCAGCAGTGAGAGAAGGGGACAGCCCCAGCATTTT. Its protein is CASSERRGQPQHF.

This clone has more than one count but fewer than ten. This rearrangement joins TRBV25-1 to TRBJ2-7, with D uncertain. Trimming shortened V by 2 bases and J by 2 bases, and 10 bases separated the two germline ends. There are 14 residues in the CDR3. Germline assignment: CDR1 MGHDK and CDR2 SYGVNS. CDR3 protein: CASSEGRPPYEQYF. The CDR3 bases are TGTGCCAGCAGTGAAGGCAGGCCCCCCTACGAGCAGTACTTC.

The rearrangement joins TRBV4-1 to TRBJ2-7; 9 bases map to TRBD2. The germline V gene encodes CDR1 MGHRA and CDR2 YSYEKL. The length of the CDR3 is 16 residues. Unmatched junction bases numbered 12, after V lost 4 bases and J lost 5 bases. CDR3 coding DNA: TGCGCCAGCAGCCCAGGTTGGGTAGCGGGAGTCAACGAGCAGTACTTC. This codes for CASSPGWVAGVNEQYF.

Written as DNA, the CDR3 is TGTGCCAGCAGCCCCAGTGCGTCGGCTAGCGGAGGCTACGAGCAGTACTTC. This translates into CASSPSASASGGYEQYF. This rearrangement joins TRBV9 to TRBJ2-7, with TRBD2 identical over 7 bases. The germline CDR1 and CDR2 sequences are SGDLS and YYNGEE. V dropped 4 bases and J dropped 3; count of bases not matched to a gene: 16. CDR3 size: 17 residues.

The CDR3, as DNA: TGTGCCAGCTCACTACTGGACAGAAATCAGCCCCAGCATTTT. Translated, it gives CASSLLDRNQPQHF. The chain recombines TRBV18 with TRBJ1-5; D might be TRBD1 (6 bases). The germline V gene encodes CDR1 KGHSH and CDR2 LQKENI. Trimming removed 4 bases at V and 4 bases at J, with 11 bases between. This CDR3 is 14 amino acids long.

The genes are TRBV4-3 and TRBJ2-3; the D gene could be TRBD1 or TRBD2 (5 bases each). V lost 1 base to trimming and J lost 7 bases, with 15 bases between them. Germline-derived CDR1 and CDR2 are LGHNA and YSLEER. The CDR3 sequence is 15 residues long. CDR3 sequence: CASSQGDLPTNTQYF. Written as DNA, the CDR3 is TGCGCCAGCAGCCAAGGGGACCTTCCCACGAATACGCAGTATTTT.

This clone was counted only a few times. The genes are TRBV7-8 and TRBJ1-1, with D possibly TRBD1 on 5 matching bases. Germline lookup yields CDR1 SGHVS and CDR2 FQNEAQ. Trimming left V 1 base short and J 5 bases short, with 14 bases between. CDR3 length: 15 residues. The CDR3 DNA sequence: TGTGCCAGCAGCTTAGGCGCCGGGGGAGGGACTGAAGCTTTCTTT. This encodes CASSLGAGGGTEAFF. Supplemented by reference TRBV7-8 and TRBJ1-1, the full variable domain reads GAGVSQSPRYKVAKRGQDVALRCDPISGHVSLFWYQQALGQGPEFLTYFQNEAQLDKSGLPSDRFFAERPEGSVSTLKIQRTQQEDSAVYLCASSLGAGGGTEAFFGQGTRLTVV.

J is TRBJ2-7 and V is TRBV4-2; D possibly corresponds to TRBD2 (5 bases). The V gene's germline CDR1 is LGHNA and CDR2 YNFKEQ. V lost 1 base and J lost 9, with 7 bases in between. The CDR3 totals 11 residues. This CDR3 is CASSQGTRQYF. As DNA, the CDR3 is TGTGCCAGCAGCCAAGGGACTCGGCAGTACTTC.

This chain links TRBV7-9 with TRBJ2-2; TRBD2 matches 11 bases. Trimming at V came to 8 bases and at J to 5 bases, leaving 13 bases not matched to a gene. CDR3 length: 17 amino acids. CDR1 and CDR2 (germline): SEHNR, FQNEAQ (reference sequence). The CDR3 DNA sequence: TGTGCCAGCTCAAAGACTAGCGGGATCTCGGGGACCGGGGAGCTGTTTTTT. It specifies CASSKTSGISGTGELFF.

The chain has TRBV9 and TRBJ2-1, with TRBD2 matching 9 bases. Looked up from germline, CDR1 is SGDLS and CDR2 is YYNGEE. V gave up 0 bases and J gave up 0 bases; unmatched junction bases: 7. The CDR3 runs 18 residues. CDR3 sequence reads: CASSVGLAGPSSYNEQFF. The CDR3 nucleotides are TGTGCCAGCAGCGTAGGGCTAGCGGGACCGAGCTCCTACAATGAGCAGTTCTTC.

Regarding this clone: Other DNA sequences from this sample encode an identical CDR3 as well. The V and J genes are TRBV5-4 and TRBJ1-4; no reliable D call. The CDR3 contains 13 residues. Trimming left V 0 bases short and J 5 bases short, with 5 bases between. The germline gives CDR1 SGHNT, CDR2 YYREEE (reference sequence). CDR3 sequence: CASSLAGNEKLFF. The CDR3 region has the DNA TGTGCCAGCAGCTTGGCGGGGAATGAAAAACTGTTTTTT.